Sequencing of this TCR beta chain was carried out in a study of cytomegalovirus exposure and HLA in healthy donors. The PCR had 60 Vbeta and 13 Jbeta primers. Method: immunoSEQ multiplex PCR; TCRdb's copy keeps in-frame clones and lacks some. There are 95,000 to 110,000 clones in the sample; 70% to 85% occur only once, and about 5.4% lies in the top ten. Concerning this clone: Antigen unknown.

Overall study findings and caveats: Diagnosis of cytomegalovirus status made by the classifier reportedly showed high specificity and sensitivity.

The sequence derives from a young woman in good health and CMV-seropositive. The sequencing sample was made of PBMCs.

CDR3 protein: CASSVGDRNHEQYF. The CDR3 region has the DNA TGTGCCAGCAGCGTAGGGGACAGGAACCACGAGCAGTACTTC. The rearrangement links TRBV9 to TRBJ2-7; 8 positions agree with TRBD1. The V gene's germline CDR1 is SGDLS and CDR2 YYNGEE. The CDR3 runs 14 residues. J was trimmed by 5 bases and V by 0 bases; bases with no gene match: 4.